These 29 T cell receptor beta chains were sequenced from one sample in a study of T cells in localized non-small cell lung cancer. Method: immunoSEQ multiplex PCR; TCRdb's copy keeps in-frame clones and lacks some. The table lists tens of thousands of clones, around three quarters of them singletons. The source material was PBMCs, sampled before any cancer treatment. The receptors shown here come from a man aged 40 to 70 with stage II squamous cell lung carcinoma.

This clone appeared a single time. This chain's CDR3 is CASSSDRTPNTEAFF. The CDR3 bases are TGTGCCAGCAGCTCAGACAGGACGCCGAACACTGAAGCTTTCTTT. The chain links TRBV7-2 to TRBJ1-1; D is possibly TRBD1 (6 bases). Germline V gene lookup returns CDR1 SGHTA and CDR2 FQGNSA. Trimming removed 4 bases from V and 1 base from J, with 13 bases in between. The CDR3 consists of 15 residues.

The chain uses TRBV7-4 and TRBJ1-1, with a possible D match to TRBD1 (5 bases). The CDR3 spans 17 residues. Germline V gene lookup returns CDR1 SGHVT and CDR2 SQSDAQ. Trimming stripped 2 bases from V and 3 bases from J, with 19 bases between. CDR3 nucleotides: TGTGCCAGCAGCTTAAACCCTGTCGGGGAAGGGGACACTGAAGCTTTCTTT. Translated: CASSLNPVGEGDTEAFF.

CDR3 amino acids: CASSLGGGTLRKLFF. CDR3 bases: TGTGCCAGCAGCCTTGGGGGGGGGACGTTGAGGAAACTGTTTTTT. V gene TRBV28 combines with J gene TRBJ1-4, with a weak D call TRBD1 (5 bases). The CDR3 consists of 15 residues. Trimming removed 6 bases at V and 11 bases at J, with 22 bases between. Germline CDR1 MDHEN, CDR2 SYDVKM.

J is TRBJ2-7 and V is TRBV4-1; the match to TRBD1 covers 8 bases. Germline V gene lookup returns CDR1 MGHRA and CDR2 YSYEKL. The V segment lost 4 bases and the J segment 4 bases; nucleotides outside the gene matches: 6. This CDR3 region has 14 residues. Here the CDR3 reads CASSPPGQGYEQYF. The DNA of the CDR3 is TGCGCCAGCAGCCCCCCCGGACAGGGATACGAGCAGTACTTC.

The genes are TRBV28 and TRBJ2-7; the D call may be TRBD1 or TRBD2 (7 bases each). V was trimmed by 3 bases and J by 4 bases, leaving 13 bases between them. This CDR3 contains 14 residues. Germline V gene sequence: CDR1 MDHEN, CDR2 SYDVKM. The CDR3 nucleotides are TGTGCCAGCAGTTTTCGCAGGGGGGGGTACGAGCAGTACTTC. Residues: CASSFRRGGYEQYF. Full variable domain (rest looked up from reference TRBV28 and TRBJ2-7): DVKVTQSSRYLVKRTGEKVFLECVQDMDHENMFWYRQDPGLGLRLIYFSYDVKMKEKGDIPEGYSVSREKKERFSLILESASTNQTSMYLCASSFRRGGYEQYFGPGTRLTVT.

The rearrangement links TRBV28 to TRBJ1-4; the match to TRBD1 covers 7 bases. CDR1 is MDHEN, CDR2 SYDVKM, per germline. J was trimmed by 7 bases and V by 3 bases; bases with no gene match: 8. This CDR3 spans 15 amino acids. Here the CDR3 reads CASSFVGGAGEKLFF. The CDR3 DNA reads as TGTGCCAGCAGTTTTGTAGGGGGCGCGGGTGAAAAACTGTTTTTT.

This rearrangement joins TRBV9 to TRBJ2-7, with TRBD1 matching 9 bases. V shed 4 bases, J shed 2 bases, and the junction held 10 bases outside the gene matches. The germline CDR1 and CDR2 sequences are SGDLS and YYNGEE. The length of the CDR3 is 16 residues. The CDR3 loop is CASSLAGTGIPYEQYF. The CDR3 DNA sequence: TGTGCCAGCAGCCTAGCCGGGACAGGGATTCCCTACGAGCAGTACTTC.

The DNA for the CDR3 is TGTGCCAGCAGCTTCGGCCCGGGATCATCGAACACCGGGGAGCTGTTTTTT. Its protein is CASSFGPGSSNTGELFF. This chain uses TRBV5-4 with TRBJ2-2; D may be TRBD2 (5 bases). The germline gives CDR1 SGHNT, CDR2 YYREEE (reference sequence). The CDR3 contains 17 residues. V lost 2 bases and J lost 0, with 14 bases in between.

The chain carries TRBV5-5 and TRBJ2-7; the D gene could be TRBD1 or TRBD2 (6 bases each). This CDR3 spans 15 amino acids. Germline V gene sequence: CDR1 SGHKS, CDR2 YYEKEE (reference sequence). V lost 5 bases and J 0 bases, leaving 15 bases between the germline ends. The CDR3, as DNA: TGTGCCAGCAGTTCAATCAGGGGAGGCTCCTACGAGCAGTACTTC. This translates into CASSSIRGGSYEQYF.

The table lists this clone with a few counts. The chain combines TRBV7-6 with TRBJ2-3; 11 bases are shared with TRBD2. Germline loops: CDR1 SGHVS, CDR2 FNYEAQ. CDR3 length: 17 amino acids. Losses at the gene ends were 4 bases for V and 1 base for J; bases not matched to a gene: 7. The CDR3 protein is CASSSLAGGGGTDTQYF. The DNA for the CDR3 is TGTGCCAGCAGCTCCCTAGCGGGGGGCGGTGGCACAGATACGCAGTATTTT.

The chain uses TRBV28 and TRBJ2-7; 12 bases are shared with TRBD2. CDR1 and CDR2 from the germline V gene are MDHEN and SYDVKM. This CDR3 is 16 amino acids long. V shed 5 bases, J shed 5 bases, and the junction held 10 bases outside the gene matches. The CDR3 here is CASSPTSGRFPDEQYF. The CDR3 DNA is TGTGCCAGCAGTCCGACTAGCGGGAGATTCCCGGACGAGCAGTACTTC. Complete variable domain (other parts from reference TRBV28 and TRBJ2-7): DVKVTQSSRYLVKRTGEKVFLECVQDMDHENMFWYRQDPGLGLRLIYFSYDVKMKEKGDIPEGYSVSREKKERFSLILESASTNQTSMYLCASSPTSGRFPDEQYFGPGTRLTVT.

This clone was seen a single time. This chain connects TRBV5-1 to TRBJ1-6; D unresolved. From germline, CDR1 is SGHRS and CDR2 YFSETQ. V gave up 0 bases and J gave up 9 bases, with 13 bases separating them. This CDR3 has 15 amino acids. CDR3 nucleotide sequence: TGCGCCAGCAGCTTGGAGGCGGACGGGAGTTCACCCCTCCACTTT. Translation gives CASSLEADGSSPLHF.

V is TRBV5-4 and J is TRBJ2-7; D is possibly TRBD1 or TRBD2 (5 bases each). The CDR3 is made up of 12 amino acids. Trimming took 4 bases from V and 8 from J, leaving 13 bases between them. Germline V gene data show CDR1 as SGHNT and CDR2 as YYREEE (reference sequence). The CDR3 nucleotides are TGTGCCAGCAGCCCAAGGTGGGGACAGCAGTACTTC. Translation gives CASSPRWGQQYF.

The chain uses TRBV28 and TRBJ1-6, with TRBD1 matching 7 bases. The trim removed 5 bases at V and 7 bases at J, leaving 11 bases unmatched. Per the germline V gene, CDR1 is MDHEN and CDR2 is SYDVKM. The CDR3 consists of 16 residues. The CDR3 DNA reads TGTGCCAGCAGTCCTCTTGAGGGGGCAAAAAATTCACCCCTCCACTTT. As protein: CASSPLEGAKNSPLHF. Full variable domain (outside the CDR3, taken from reference TRBV28 and TRBJ1-6): DVKVTQSSRYLVKRTGEKVFLECVQDMDHENMFWYRQDPGLGLRLIYFSYDVKMKEKGDIPEGYSVSREKKERFSLILESASTNQTSMYLCASSPLEGAKNSPLHFGNGTRLTVT.

V and J are TRBV29-1 and TRBJ1-5; TRBD1 aligns across 7 bases. The CDR3 is 13 amino acids. Germline V lookup: CDR1 SQVTM, CDR2 ANQGSEA. V dropped 4 bases and J dropped 11; count of bases not matched to a gene: 11. The CDR3 DNA follows: TGCAGCGTTGGTACGGGTTCGGGACAGACCCAGCATTTT. It encodes CSVGTGSGQTQHF.

The gene calls are TRBV4-1 and TRBJ1-3; D is perhaps TRBD1 (6 bases). The CDR3 sequence is 15 residues long. Per germline, CDR1 MGHRA and CDR2 YSYEKL. Trimming pared 3 bases from V and 0 bases from J, leaving 9 bases between. The CDR3 DNA reads as TGCGCCAGCAGCCAGAACAGGGCCTCTGGAAACACCATATATTTT. This gives the protein CASSQNRASGNTIYF.

The rearrangement joins TRBV5-1 to TRBJ1-2; 9 bases align to TRBD1. V shed 0 bases and J 6 bases; nucleotides not matched to a gene: 15. Germline V CDR1 and CDR2: SGHRS, YFSETQ. This CDR3 comprises 18 residues. CDR3: CASSLESGTGFRVDGYTF. CDR3 coding DNA: TGCGCCAGCAGCTTGGAATCCGGGACAGGGTTTAGGGTCGATGGCTACACCTTC. Looking up the rest from reference TRBV5-1 and TRBJ1-2 gives the full variable domain: KAGVTQTPRYLIKTRGQQVTLSCSPISGHRSVSWYQQTPGQGLQFLFEYFSETQRNKGNFPGRFSGRQFSNSRSEMNVSTLELGDSALYLCASSLESGTGFRVDGYTFGSGTRLTVV.

The V and J genes are TRBV7-2 and TRBJ2-3, with TRBD1 identical over 8 bases. V lost 5 bases to trimming and J lost 3 bases; unmatched junction nucleotides: 10. Germline V gene data show CDR1 as SGHTA and CDR2 as FQGNSA. This CDR3 is 16 amino acids long. The CDR3: CASSLQGAVRTDTQYF. CDR3 nucleotides: TGTGCCAGCAGCCTCCAGGGGGCGGTGAGGACAGATACGCAGTATTTT.

The chain has TRBV18 and TRBJ2-7, with TRBD1 matching over 8 bases. V was clipped by 0 bases and J by 3 bases; unmatched bases: 4. The germline V gene has CDR1 KGHSH and CDR2 LQKENI. The CDR3 is 15 amino acids. CDR3 in DNA: TGTGCCAGCTCACCACCGGGACAGGCCCACTACGAGCAGTACTTC. It codes for CASSPPGQAHYEQYF.

This clone has more than one count but fewer than ten. The V and J genes are TRBV7-3 and TRBJ2-2; D gene unclear. V shed 4 bases and J shed 3 bases, with 9 bases lying between them. Germline V gene sequence: CDR1 SGHTA, CDR2 FQGTGA. This CDR3 is built from 14 residues. The CDR3 here is CASSSDKYTGELFF. In DNA form, the CDR3 reads TGTGCCAGCAGCTCTGACAAATACACCGGGGAGCTGTTTTTT.

The chain links TRBV28 to TRBJ2-7; no reliable D call. The CDR3 consists of 11 residues. V was pared by 4 bases and J by 7 bases, with 8 bases between. Germline V gives CDR1 MDHEN, CDR2 SYDVKM. The DNA of the CDR3 is TGTGCCAGCAGTTCCCGAATTGAGCAGTACTTC. This sequence encodes CASSSRIEQYF.

The rearrangement joins TRBV7-9 to TRBJ2-7; 9 bases are shared with TRBD2. V lost 1 base and J lost 4; bases outside the gene matches: 2. The CDR3 contains 14 residues. Germline CDR1 reads SEHNR; CDR2 reads FQNEAQ (reference sequence). CDR3 sequence (DNA): TGTGCCAGCAGCTTAGGCCTAGCGGGATACGAGCAGTACTTC. Encoded protein: CASSLGLAGYEQYF.

This clone counts as medium-sized. V is TRBV19 and J is TRBJ2-3; no definite D call. V was clipped by 9 bases and J by 5 bases, with 15 bases between them. This CDR3 comprises 13 residues. Germline-derived CDR1 and CDR2 are LNHDA and SQIVND (reference sequence). The DNA for the CDR3 is TGTGCCAGCAACTCTAGACCAGGAGATACGCAGTATTTT. Translating gives CASNSRPGDTQYF.

In its sample, this clone was seen a few times. This rearrangement joins TRBV2 to TRBJ2-5; perhaps TRBD2 as D (6 bases). The CDR3 is made up of 13 amino acids. Germline V lookup: CDR1 SNHLY, CDR2 FYNNEI. V was pared by 6 bases and J by 1 base, with 9 bases between. CDR3 DNA: TGTGCCAGCAGGCGCGGGATCCAAGAGACCCAGTACTTC. It specifies CASRRGIQETQYF.

The CDR3 DNA reads TGTGCCTGGAGTGAGGATGTACGGGAGACCCAGTACTTC. Its translation: CAWSEDVRETQYF. The chain uses TRBV30 and TRBJ2-5; D ambiguous. CDR1 is GTSNPN, CDR2 SVGIG, per germline (reference sequence). The CDR3 runs 13 residues. V was pared by 1 base and J by 5 bases, with 11 bases between. Full variable domain (remainder filled in from reference TRBV30 and TRBJ2-5): SQTIHQWPATLVQPVGSPLSLECTVEGTSNPNLYWYRQAAGRGLQLLFYSVGIGQISSEVPQNLSASRPQDRQFILSSKKLLLSDSGFYLCAWSEDVRETQYFGPGTRLLVL.

V gene TRBV28 combines with J gene TRBJ1-3; D not certain. Germline CDR1 and CDR2: MDHEN and SYDVKM. V gave up 5 bases and J gave up 3 bases, with 8 bases separating them. The CDR3 is made up of 13 amino acids. CDR3 residues: CASSQGLGNTIYF. For the CDR3, the DNA is TGTGCCAGCAGTCAAGGGCTTGGAAACACCATATATTTT. Using reference TRBV28 and TRBJ1-3 for the parts outside the CDR3, the full variable domain is DVKVTQSSRYLVKRTGEKVFLECVQDMDHENMFWYRQDPGLGLRLIYFSYDVKMKEKGDIPEGYSVSREKKERFSLILESASTNQTSMYLCASSQGLGNTIYFGEGSWLTVV.

This chain links TRBV5-6 with TRBJ1-4, with TRBD1 matching over 7 bases. Per germline, CDR1 SGHDT and CDR2 YYEEEE. The CDR3 has 15 residues. J was trimmed by 7 bases and V by 2 bases; bases with no gene match: 8. The chain's CDR3 is CASSFRQGVGEKLFF. The CDR3 region has the DNA TGTGCCAGCAGCTTTCGGCAGGGGGTTGGTGAAAAACTGTTTTTT.

This chain links TRBV28 with TRBJ2-1; the match to TRBD2 covers 12 bases. CDR1 and CDR2 from the germline V gene are MDHEN and SYDVKM. Unmatched junction bases numbered 10, after V lost 0 bases and J lost 7 bases. There are 18 residues in the CDR3. CDR3 in DNA: TGTGCCAGCAGTTTATGGTTTGAGACTAGCGGGAGAGAGAATGAGCAGTTCTTC. Encoded protein: CASSLWFETSGRENEQFF.

The chain employs TRBV18 and TRBJ2-5, with 10 positions matching TRBD1. The CDR3 contains 15 residues. Trimming cost V 3 bases and J 5 bases; bases outside gene matches: 6. Germline CDR1 reads KGHSH; CDR2 reads LQKENI. CDR3 in amino acids: CASSPRTGGKETQYF. CDR3 sequence (DNA): TGTGCCAGCTCACCGAGGACAGGGGGGAAGGAGACCCAGTACTTC. Full variable domain (rest looked up from reference TRBV18 and TRBJ2-5): NAGVMQNPRHLVRRRGQEARLRCSPMKGHSHVYWYRQLPEEGLKFMVYLQKENIIDESGMPKERFSAEFPKEGPSILRIQQVVRGDSAAYFCASSPRTGGKETQYFGPGTRLLVL.